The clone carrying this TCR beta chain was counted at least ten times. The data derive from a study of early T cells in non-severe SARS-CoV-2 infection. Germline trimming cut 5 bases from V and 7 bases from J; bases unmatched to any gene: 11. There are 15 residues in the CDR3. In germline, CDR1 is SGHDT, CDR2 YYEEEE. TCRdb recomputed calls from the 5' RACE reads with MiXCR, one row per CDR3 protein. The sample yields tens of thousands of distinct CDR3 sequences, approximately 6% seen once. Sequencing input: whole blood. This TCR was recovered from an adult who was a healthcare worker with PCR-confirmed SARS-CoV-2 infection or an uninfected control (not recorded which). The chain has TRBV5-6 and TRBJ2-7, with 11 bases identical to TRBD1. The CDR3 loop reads CASSRTGTGGREQYF. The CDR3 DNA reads TGTGCCAGCAGTCGTACCGGGACAGGGGGTCGGGAGCAGTACTTC.